Presented here are 10 T cell receptor beta chains from one specimen sequenced in a study of T cells in Graves' hyperthyroidism and ophthalmopathy. RNA transcripts gave rise to amplified TCR beta CDR3 regions. TCR CDR3 regions were first amplified by RT-PCR with HTBI primers. A single record per CDR3 protein comes from TCRdb applying MiXCR to the multiplex PCR reads. The sample lists approximately 400,000 distinct CDR3 sequences, around a sixth seen once, with less than 15% in the top ten. The sequencing input was blood. The receptors shown here come from a woman between 18 and 29 years old with Graves' hyperthyroidism.

This clonotype was found a few times. V usage is TRBV4-3 and J usage is TRBJ2-5; D uncertain. This CDR3 spans 16 amino acids. V dropped 0 bases and J dropped 3 bases, with 14 bases sitting between them. Looked up from germline, CDR1 is LGHNA and CDR2 is YSLEER. The CDR3 sequence: CASSQDHHSLKETQYF. The CDR3 DNA follows: TGCGCCAGCAGCCAAGATCATCACAGCCTAAAAGAGACCCAGTACTTC.

The gene calls are TRBV4-3 and TRBJ1-2; the D gene is possibly TRBD1 (5 bases). V was clipped by 0 bases and J by 8 bases, with 13 bases between them. This CDR3 has 14 residues. Germline V gene sequence: CDR1 LGHNA, CDR2 YSLEER. CDR3 region: CASSQDDIRGGYTF. The CDR3 DNA follows: TGCGCCAGCAGCCAAGACGACATAAGGGGCGGCTACACCTTC.

This clonotype was found many times. V and J are TRBV18 and TRBJ2-5, with D uncertain. Between the trimmed V and J ends, which lost 0 bases and 2 bases, there was a span of 7 bases. Germline V CDR1 and CDR2: KGHSH, LQKENI. CDR3 length: 14 residues. The CDR3 sequence: CASSPPSIQETQYF. The CDR3 DNA reads as TGTGCCAGCTCACCACCCTCGATTCAAGAGACCCAGTACTTC.

This clonotype was picked up a small number of times. V gene TRBV5-1 combines with J gene TRBJ1-2; possible D gene TRBD1, 5 bases. Germline loops: CDR1 SGHRS, CDR2 YFSETQ. The ends were cut back, 4 bases at V and 5 bases at J, with 18 bases in the middle. CDR3 length: 15 amino acids. In DNA, the CDR3 is TGCGCCAGCAGCGGGATCATTCAGGGACGTTATGGCTACACCTTC. Encoded protein: CASSGIIQGRYGYTF.

The chain joins TRBV2 to TRBJ1-3; D uncertain. Germline CDR1 SNHLY, CDR2 FYNNEI. CDR3 length: 14 residues. The germline V and J ends were trimmed by 7 bases and 0 bases, with 10 bases remaining between them. Here the CDR3 reads CASTTGGSGNTIYF. Here the CDR3 DNA reads TGTGCCAGCACCACCGGAGGCTCTGGAAACACCATATATTTT.

The J gene is TRBJ2-1, the V gene TRBV14; D is unresolved. Germline CDR1 SGHDN, CDR2 FVKESK. Between the trimmed V and J ends, which lost 4 bases and 0 bases, there was a span of 10 bases. There are 15 residues in the CDR3. CDR3 residues: CASSPFPSSYNEQFF. CDR3 sequence (DNA): TGTGCCAGCAGCCCTTTCCCAAGCTCCTACAATGAGCAGTTCTTC. Complete variable domain (other parts from reference TRBV14 and TRBJ2-1): EAGVTQFPSHSVIEKGQTVTLRCDPISGHDNLYWYRRVMGKEIKFLLHFVKESKQDESGMPNNRFLAERTGGTYSTLKVQPAELEDSGVYFCASSPFPSSYNEQFFGPGTRLTVL.

This clonotype has a handful of counts. The chain has TRBV6-4 and TRBJ1-2; 7 nucleotides line up with TRBD1. From germline, CDR1 is MRHNA and CDR2 SNTAGT. The J segment lost 6 bases and the V segment lost 3 bases, leaving 13 bases of the junction unmatched. The CDR3 sequence is 16 residues long. CDR3 sequence: CASSEHPLTGTDGYTF. The CDR3 DNA follows: TGTGCCAGCAGTGAGCACCCCCTAACCGGGACAGATGGCTACACCTTC.

This sequence joins TRBV5-8 and TRBJ1-6; 7 bases align to TRBD1. The CDR3 sequence is 14 residues long. V was clipped by 2 bases and J by 7 bases; unmatched bases: 3. CDR1 and CDR2 from the germline V gene are SGHTS and YDEGEE. The CDR3 reads CASSLPDRNSPLHF. The CDR3 DNA reads as TGTGCCAGCAGCTTACCGGACAGGAATTCACCCCTCCACTTT. The full variable domain, completed using reference TRBV5-8 and TRBJ1-6, is EAGVTQSPTHLIKTRGQQATLRCSPISGHTSVYWYQQALGLGLQFLLWYDEGEERNRGNFPPRFSGRQFPNYSSELNVNALELEDSALYLCASSLPDRNSPLHFGNGTRLTVT.

This clonotype came up many times. The chain carries TRBV2 and TRBJ2-1; 9 positions agree with TRBD2. This CDR3 spans 16 amino acids. The germline gives CDR1 SNHLY, CDR2 FYNNEI. V lost 6 bases, J lost 0 bases, and 6 bases stayed unmatched. The CDR3 DNA sequence: TGTGCCAGCAGGAGACTAGCGGAGGGCTCCTACAATGAGCAGTTCTTC. Amino acids: CASRRLAEGSYNEQFF.

This clonotype was seen repeatedly, ten times or more. The chain recombines TRBV13 with TRBJ1-1; D call uncertain. V was trimmed by 5 bases and J by 0 bases, leaving 10 bases between them. The germline V gene has CDR1 PRHDT and CDR2 FYEKMQ (reference sequence). The CDR3 covers 14 residues. DNA of the CDR3: TGTGCCAGCAGCGGTCAGCGTTTGAACACTGAAGCTTTCTTT. This encodes CASSGQRLNTEAFF.